Below are 18 T cell receptor beta chains sequenced from a single sample in a study of T cell clonotyping in hematopoietic cell transplantation. Time point denoted: recipient sample about 28 days before transplant, after cytoreduction. Clones were read by immunoSEQ multiplex PCR, and TCRdb kept only the in-frame ones, dropping some. The repertoire holds roughly 28,000 clones, just over 90% seen once, with 2% to 2.5% in the top ten. The sample here was peripheral blood mononuclear cells, taken before stem cell transplant. Source of these receptors: a man aged 50-59 years with acute myeloid leukemia. Some clones in this sample may be carry-over from other donors' samples.

The V call is TRBV30, the J call TRBJ1-2; possible D gene TRBD1, 6 bases. CDR1 is GTSNPN, CDR2 SVGIG, per germline (reference sequence). V was trimmed by 4 bases and J by 7 bases, leaving 16 bases between them. CDR3 length equals 13 residues. The CDR3 sequence is CAWNIQGFSGYTF. CDR3 coding DNA: TGTGCCTGGAATATACAGGGTTTCTCTGGCTACACCTTC.

In its sample, this clone was seen a few times. V gene TRBV19 combines with J gene TRBJ2-1; 13 positions match TRBD2. Germline CDR1 and CDR2: LNHDA and SQIVND (reference sequence). V was clipped by 4 bases and J by 7 bases; unmatched bases: 16. The CDR3 contains 19 residues. The chain's CDR3 is CASSTSWELAGGKRNEQFF. The DNA of the CDR3 is TGTGCCAGTAGTACATCGTGGGAACTAGCGGGAGGGAAAAGGAATGAGCAGTTCTTC.

The chain combines TRBV2 with TRBJ2-4; the D is unclear. V lost 7 bases and J lost 7, with 14 bases in between. There are 13 residues in the CDR3. CDR1 SNHLY and CDR2 FYNNEI come from the germline V gene. The CDR3: CASKVSQSNIQYF. As DNA, the CDR3 is TGTGCCAGCAAAGTCAGCCAAAGTAACATTCAGTACTTC.

The chain has TRBV2 and TRBJ2-3; 12 positions match TRBD1. The germline V gene has CDR1 SNHLY and CDR2 FYNNEI. The CDR3 spans 15 residues. J gave up 4 bases and V 6 bases, and 5 bases lay outside the gene matches. CDR3 in amino acids: CASRGTGGSADTQYF. CDR3 nucleotide sequence: TGTGCCAGCAGAGGGACAGGGGGCTCGGCAGATACGCAGTATTTT.

The chain couples TRBV6-6 to TRBJ1-5; D ambiguous. Germline V CDR1 and CDR2: MNHNY, SVGAGI (reference sequence). Trimming took off 2 bases at V and 6 bases at J, with 11 bases between the two ends. The CDR3 is made up of 14 amino acids. The CDR3 reads CASSYTVLGQPQHF. CDR3 nucleotide sequence: TGTGCCAGCAGTTACACAGTTTTAGGTCAGCCCCAGCATTTT.

V gene TRBV28 combines with J gene TRBJ2-1, with D hard to call. The CDR3 length is 15 residues. Germline V gives CDR1 MDHEN, CDR2 SYDVKM. V gave up 10 bases and J gave up 0 bases, with 16 bases separating them. In nucleotides, the CDR3 is TGTGCCATCCCCACGAGGCGGAGCTCCTACAATGAGCAGTTCTTC. Its protein product is CAIPTRRSSYNEQFF. Drawing the rest from reference TRBV28 and TRBJ2-1, the complete variable domain is DVKVTQSSRYLVKRTGEKVFLECVQDMDHENMFWYRQDPGLGLRLIYFSYDVKMKEKGDIPEGYSVSREKKERFSLILESASTNQTSMYLCAIPTRRSSYNEQFFGPGTRLTVL.

This clone was seen once. The V gene is TRBV7-3, the J gene TRBJ1-1; TRBD1 aligns across 7 bases. Germline CDR1 SGHTA, CDR2 FQGTGA. Losses at the gene ends were 5 bases for V and 4 bases for J; bases not matched to a gene: 4. This CDR3 has 13 amino acids. CDR3 residues: CASSLGQVTEAFF. The CDR3, as DNA: TGTGCCAGCAGCCTCGGACAGGTCACTGAAGCTTTCTTT.

This chain uses TRBV16 with TRBJ1-2, with 8 nucleotides matching TRBD1. The germline V gene encodes CDR1 KGHSY and CDR2 FQNENV. The V gene end was trimmed by 5 bases and the J gene end by 7 bases; junction bases not matched to a gene: 18. There are 17 residues in the CDR3. CDR3 nucleotide sequence: TGTGCCAGCAGCTTCAATAGTCCCGGGACAGGTGCGGGTGGCTACACCTTC. This translates into CASSFNSPGTGAGGYTF.

This rearrangement joins TRBV4-1 to TRBJ1-3; D not resolved. This CDR3 comprises 19 residues. Per germline, CDR1 MGHRA and CDR2 YSYEKL. V was cut by 1 base and J by 0 bases, with 19 bases left in between. CDR3 residues: CASSQGLRASRSSGNTIYF. In nucleotides, the CDR3 is TGCGCCAGCAGCCAAGGGTTAAGGGCCTCCCGGAGCTCTGGAAACACCATATATTTT.

J is TRBJ2-7 and V is TRBV28; TRBD2 might be the D (5 bases). V lost 4 bases to trimming and J lost 2 bases, with 9 bases between them. The germline V gene encodes CDR1 MDHEN and CDR2 SYDVKM. The CDR3 consists of 13 residues. CDR3 sequence reads: CASSYGKAYEQYF. The CDR3 DNA reads as TGTGCCAGCAGTTACGGGAAGGCCTACGAGCAGTACTTC.

The rearrangement links TRBV5-1 to TRBJ1-1; maybe TRBD1 (6 bases). CDR3 length: 15 amino acids. V was cut by 3 bases and J by 1 base, with 13 bases left in between. The germline V gene encodes CDR1 SGHRS and CDR2 YFSETQ. CDR3 bases: TGCGCCAGCAGCTGGCGCGGGACATCGAACACTGAAGCTTTCTTT. Translating gives CASSWRGTSNTEAFF.

The chain recombines TRBV4-1 with TRBJ2-3; 9 bases are a match to TRBD2. Unmatched junction bases numbered 15, after V lost 4 bases and J lost 1 base. The CDR3 is 19 amino acids. The germline V gene has CDR1 MGHRA and CDR2 YSYEKL. The CDR3 DNA follows: TGCGCCAGCAGCCCGGGATTAGCGGGAGCCCGAACCCGCACAGATACGCAGTATTTT. It specifies CASSPGLAGARTRTDTQYF.

The chain joins TRBV18 to TRBJ1-4; possible D gene TRBD1, 6 bases. The germline V and J ends were trimmed by 1 base and 6 bases, with 12 bases remaining between them. Germline V gives CDR1 KGHSH, CDR2 LQKENI. This CDR3 has 15 residues. CDR3 DNA sequence: TGTGCCAGCTCACCACTTCGGTCAGGGGATGAAAAACTGTTTTTT. It codes for CASSPLRSGDEKLFF.

For the CDR3, the DNA is TGTGCCAGCAGCGACACCGGTACAGGGCTCGAAAAACTGTTTTTT. Protein product: CASSDTGTGLEKLFF. The chain has TRBV7-2 and TRBJ1-4; a weak D match, TRBD1 (6 bases). The V end was cut by 5 bases, the J end by 8 bases, with 18 bases between. The CDR3 covers 15 residues. The V gene's germline CDR1 is SGHTA and CDR2 FQGNSA.

This clone occurred once. This rearrangement joins TRBV5-1 to TRBJ2-7; 9 bases line up with TRBD2. The CDR3 length is 15 residues. Germline CDR1 SGHRS, CDR2 YFSETQ. V was clipped by 1 base and J by 0 bases; unmatched bases: 2. CDR3 sequence reads: CASSLSGGSSYEQYF. CDR3 sequence (DNA): TGCGCCAGCAGCTTGAGCGGGGGGTCCTCCTACGAGCAGTACTTC. Drawing the rest from reference TRBV5-1 and TRBJ2-7, the complete variable domain is KAGVTQTPRYLIKTRGQQVTLSCSPISGHRSVSWYQQTPGQGLQFLFEYFSETQRNKGNFPGRFSGRQFSNSRSEMNVSTLELGDSALYLCASSLSGGSSYEQYFGPGTRLTVT.

In this sample, this clone turned up once. The genes are TRBV5-4 and TRBJ2-5; D gene uncertain. Germline V gives CDR1 SGHNT, CDR2 YYREEE (reference sequence). This CDR3 is built from 15 residues. V lost 1 base, J lost 4 bases, and 14 bases lay in between. CDR3 nucleotide sequence: TGTGCCAGCAGCTTGAGGCTAGACCAAGGAGAGACCCAGTACTTC. This translates into CASSLRLDQGETQYF.

The genes are TRBV2 and TRBJ1-5, with TRBD1 identical over 8 bases. The V gene's germline CDR1 is SNHLY and CDR2 FYNNEI. CDR3 length equals 15 residues. Losses at the gene ends were 7 bases for V and 7 bases for J; bases not matched to a gene: 12. CDR3 sequence reads: CASTPLDRVRQPQHF. The DNA for the CDR3 is TGTGCCAGCACCCCCCTGGACAGGGTTCGGCAGCCCCAGCATTTT.

The V and J genes are TRBV11-2 and TRBJ1-2; D unresolved. Germline loops: CDR1 SGHAT, CDR2 FQNNGV. There are 13 residues in the CDR3. Trimming stripped 2 bases from V and 4 bases from J, with 8 bases between. CDR3 region: CASSLLGFYGYTF. The DNA for the CDR3 is TGTGCCAGCAGCTTATTGGGGTTCTATGGCTACACCTTC.